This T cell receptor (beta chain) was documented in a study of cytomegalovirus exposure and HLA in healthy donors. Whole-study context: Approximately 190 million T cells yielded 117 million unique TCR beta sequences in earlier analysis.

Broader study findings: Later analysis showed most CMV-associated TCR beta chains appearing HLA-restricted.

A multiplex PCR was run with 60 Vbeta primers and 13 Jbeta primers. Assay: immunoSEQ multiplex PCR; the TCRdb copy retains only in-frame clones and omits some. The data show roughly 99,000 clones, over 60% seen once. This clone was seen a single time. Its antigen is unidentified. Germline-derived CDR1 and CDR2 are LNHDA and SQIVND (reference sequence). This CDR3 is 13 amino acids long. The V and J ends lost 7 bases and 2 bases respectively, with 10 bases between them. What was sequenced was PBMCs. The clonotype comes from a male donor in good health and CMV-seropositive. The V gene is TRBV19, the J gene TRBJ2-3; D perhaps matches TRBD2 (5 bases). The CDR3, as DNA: TGTGCCAGTAAAGGGAGATTCACAGATACGCAGTATTTT. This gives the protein CASKGRFTDTQYF.